This T cell receptor (beta chain) is from a study of regulatory T cells in long-lasting Graves disease. Study-wide findings and caveats: Persistent disease samples used TRBV28, TRBJ1-2 and TRBJ2-5 preferentially. TCR diversity was lower in persistent Graves' patients than in newly diagnosed ones.

The authors built TCR beta libraries using iRepertoire HTBI primers and Arm-PCR of CDR3 regions. Study processing details: Detected in the samples were 62 TRBV and 15 or so TRBJ segments. A single record per CDR3 protein comes from TCRdb applying MiXCR to the multiplex PCR reads. The V and J calls here are based on TCRdb, not the publication. The sample contains about 470,000 distinct CDR3 sequences, around 20% of which appear only once. This clonotype was observed a few times. Its antigen remains unknown. With 2 bases removed from V and 0 bases from J, the gap between germline ends came to 12 bases. The germline CDR1 and CDR2 sequences are SGHTA and FQGNSA. There are 16 residues in the CDR3. Specified time point: persistent/refractory GD, antithyroid drugs over 5 years with positive TRAb. Construction of the TCR library relied on RNA isolated from PBMCs.

This clonotype was sampled from a female donor with Graves disease. Specimen: peripheral blood mononuclear cells (PBMCs), collected when the disease was refractory, from a patient treated with antithyroid drugs. This chain links TRBV7-2 with TRBJ2-3, with D uncertain. The CDR3 protein is CASSLSTRTSTDTQYF. DNA of the CDR3: TGTGCCAGCAGCTTATCAACCAGAACTAGCACAGATACGCAGTATTTT.